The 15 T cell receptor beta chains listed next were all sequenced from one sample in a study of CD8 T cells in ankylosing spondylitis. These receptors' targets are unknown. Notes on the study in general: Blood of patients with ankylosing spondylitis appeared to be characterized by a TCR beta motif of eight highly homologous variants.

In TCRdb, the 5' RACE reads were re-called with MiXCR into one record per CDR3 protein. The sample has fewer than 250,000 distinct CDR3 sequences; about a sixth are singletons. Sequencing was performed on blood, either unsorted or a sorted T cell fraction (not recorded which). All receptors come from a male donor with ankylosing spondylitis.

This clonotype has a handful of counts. The CDR3 reads CSAHLAGAYNEQFF. The CDR3, as DNA: TGCAGTGCACACCTAGCGGGGGCCTACAATGAGCAGTTCTTC. The chain is built from TRBV20-1 and TRBJ2-1, with 10 bases aligning to TRBD2. V lost 6 bases, J lost 2 bases, and 4 bases stayed unmatched. Germline assignment: CDR1 DFQATT and CDR2 SNEGSKA (reference sequence). There are 14 residues in the CDR3.

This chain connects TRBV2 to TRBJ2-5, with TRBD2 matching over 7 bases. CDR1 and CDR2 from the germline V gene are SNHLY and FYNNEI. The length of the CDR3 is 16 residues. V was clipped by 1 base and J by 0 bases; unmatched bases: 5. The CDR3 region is CASSEGPAGYQETQYF. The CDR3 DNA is TGTGCCAGCAGTGAAGGGCCAGCGGGGTACCAAGAGACCCAGTACTTC.

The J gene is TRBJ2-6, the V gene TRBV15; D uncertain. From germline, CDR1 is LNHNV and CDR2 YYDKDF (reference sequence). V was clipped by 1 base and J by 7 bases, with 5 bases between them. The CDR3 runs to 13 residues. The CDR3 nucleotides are TGTGCCACCAGCAGAGCAGGAGCCAACGTCCTGACTTTC. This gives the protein CATSRAGANVLTF.

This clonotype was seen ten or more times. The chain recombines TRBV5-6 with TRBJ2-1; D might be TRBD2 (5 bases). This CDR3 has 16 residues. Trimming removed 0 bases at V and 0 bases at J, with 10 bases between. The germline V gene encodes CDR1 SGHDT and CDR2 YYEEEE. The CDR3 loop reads CASSLVERPSYNEQFF. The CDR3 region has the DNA TGTGCCAGCAGCTTGGTGGAGCGGCCCTCCTACAATGAGCAGTTCTTC. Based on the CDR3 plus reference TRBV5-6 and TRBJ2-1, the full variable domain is DAGVTQSPTHLIKTRGQQVTLRCSPKSGHDTVSWYQQALGQGPQFIFQYYEEEERQRGNFPDRFSGHQFPNYSSELNVNALLLGDSALYLCASSLVERPSYNEQFFGPGTRLTVL.

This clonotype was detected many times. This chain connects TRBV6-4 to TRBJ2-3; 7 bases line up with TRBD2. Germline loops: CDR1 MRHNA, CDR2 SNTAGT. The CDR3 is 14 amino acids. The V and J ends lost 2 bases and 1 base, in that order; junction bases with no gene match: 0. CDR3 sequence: CASSDSGGTDTQYF. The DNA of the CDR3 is TGTGCCAGCAGTGACAGCGGGGGCACAGATACGCAGTATTTT.

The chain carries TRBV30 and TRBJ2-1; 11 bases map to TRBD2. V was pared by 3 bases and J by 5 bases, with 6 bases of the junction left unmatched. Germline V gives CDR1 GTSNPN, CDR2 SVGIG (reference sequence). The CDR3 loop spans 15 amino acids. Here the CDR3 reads CAWSQTSGANNEQFF. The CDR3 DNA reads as TGTGCCTGGAGCCAGACTAGCGGGGCGAACAATGAGCAGTTCTTC. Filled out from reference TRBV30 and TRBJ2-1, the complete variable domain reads SQTIHQWPATLVQPVGSPLSLECTVEGTSNPNLYWYRQAAGRGLQLLFYSVGIGQISSEVPQNLSASRPQDRQFILSSKKLLLSDSGFYLCAWSQTSGANNEQFFGPGTRLTVL.

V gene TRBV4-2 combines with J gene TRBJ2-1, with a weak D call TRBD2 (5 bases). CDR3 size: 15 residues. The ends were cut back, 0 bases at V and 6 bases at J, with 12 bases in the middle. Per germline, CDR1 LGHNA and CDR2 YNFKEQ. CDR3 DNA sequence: TGTGCCAGCAGCCAAGACTCGGGGTTGGGCAATGAGCAGTTCTTC. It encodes CASSQDSGLGNEQFF.

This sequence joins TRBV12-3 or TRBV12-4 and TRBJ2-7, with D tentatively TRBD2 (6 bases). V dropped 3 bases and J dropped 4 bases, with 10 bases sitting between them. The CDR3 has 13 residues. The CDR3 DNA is TGTGCCAGCAGTTTCGTGGGAGGATACGAGCAGTACTTC. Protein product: CASSFVGGYEQYF.

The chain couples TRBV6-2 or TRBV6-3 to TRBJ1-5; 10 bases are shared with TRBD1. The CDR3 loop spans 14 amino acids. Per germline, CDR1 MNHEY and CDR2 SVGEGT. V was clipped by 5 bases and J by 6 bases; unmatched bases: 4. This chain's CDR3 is CASSRGQGSQPQHF. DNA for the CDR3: TGTGCCAGCAGTCGGGGACAGGGGAGTCAGCCCCAGCATTTT.

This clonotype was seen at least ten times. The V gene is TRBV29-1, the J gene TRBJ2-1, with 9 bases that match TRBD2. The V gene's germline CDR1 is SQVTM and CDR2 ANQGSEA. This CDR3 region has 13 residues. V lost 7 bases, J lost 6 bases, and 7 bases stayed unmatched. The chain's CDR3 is CSATGLASNEQFF. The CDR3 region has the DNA TGCAGCGCTACGGGACTAGCTTCCAATGAGCAGTTCTTC.

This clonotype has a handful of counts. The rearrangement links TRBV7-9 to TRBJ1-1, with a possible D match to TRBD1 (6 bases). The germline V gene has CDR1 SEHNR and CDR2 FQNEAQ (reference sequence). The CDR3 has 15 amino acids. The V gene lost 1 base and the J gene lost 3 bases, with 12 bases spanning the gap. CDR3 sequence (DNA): TGTGCCAGCAGCTTAGGACGGGGGCAGGACACTGAAGCTTTCTTT. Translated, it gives CASSLGRGQDTEAFF.

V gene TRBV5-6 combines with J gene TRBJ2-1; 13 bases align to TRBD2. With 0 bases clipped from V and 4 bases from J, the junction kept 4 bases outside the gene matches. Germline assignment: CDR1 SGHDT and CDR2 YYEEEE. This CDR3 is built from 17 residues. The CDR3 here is CASSLVGGLAGYNEQFF. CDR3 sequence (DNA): TGTGCCAGCAGCTTGGTCGGGGGACTAGCGGGATACAATGAGCAGTTCTTC.

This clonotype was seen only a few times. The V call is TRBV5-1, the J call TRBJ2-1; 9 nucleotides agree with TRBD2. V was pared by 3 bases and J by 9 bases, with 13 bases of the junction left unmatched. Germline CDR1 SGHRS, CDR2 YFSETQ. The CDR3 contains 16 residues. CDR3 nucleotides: TGCGCCAGCAGCTCGCTTGTCTTAGCGGGGGAGGGTGAGCAGTTCTTC. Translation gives CASSSLVLAGEGEQFF.

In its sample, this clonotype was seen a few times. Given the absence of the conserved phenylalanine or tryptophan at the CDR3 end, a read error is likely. CDR3 in DNA: TGTGCCAGCAGTTTCTCGGACAGTATTAATGAGCAGTTCTCC. This encodes CASSFSDSINEQFS. The rearrangement links TRBV12-3 or TRBV12-4 to TRBJ2-1; TRBD1 might be the D (6 bases). The V end was cut by 3 bases, the J end by 7 bases, with 13 bases between. CDR3 length equals 14 residues.

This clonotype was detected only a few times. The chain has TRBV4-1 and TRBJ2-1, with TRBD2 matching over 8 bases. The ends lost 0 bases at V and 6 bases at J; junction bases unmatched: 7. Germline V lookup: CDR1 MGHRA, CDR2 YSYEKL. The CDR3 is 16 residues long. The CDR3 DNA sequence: TGCGCCAGCAGCCAAGATAGTGGACTAGCTGCCAATGAGCAGTTCTTC. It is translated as CASSQDSGLAANEQFF.